Each of the 7 T cell receptor beta chains below was sequenced from the same sample in a study of blood T cell repertoires in COVID-19. Libraries were prepared by immunoSEQ multiplex PCR; TCRdb keeps only in-frame clonotypes and omits some of them. The repertoire holds 60,000 to 85,000 clones, with around 88% as singletons. The sample taken for sequencing was peripheral blood. The source is an elderly woman with active or convalescent COVID-19.

The chain has TRBV10-3 and TRBJ2-7, with a tentative D call TRBD1 (5 bases). The V end lost 2 bases, the J end lost 4 bases, and 15 bases lay between the germline ends. This CDR3 spans 15 amino acids. CDR1 is ENHRY, CDR2 SYGVKD, per germline. The CDR3 is CAISEGAPVTYEQYF. In nucleotides, the CDR3 is TGTGCCATCAGTGAGGGGGCGCCGGTAACATACGAGCAGTACTTC.

This clone showed up just once. The genes are TRBV12-3 or TRBV12-4 and TRBJ2-7; 10 bases are shared with TRBD2. CDR3 length: 11 amino acids. The CDR3 bases are TGTGCTATGGGTAGCGGGGGGGAGCAGTACTTC. This gives the protein CAMGSGGEQYF.

The chain uses TRBV25-1 and TRBJ1-6; 9 positions agree with TRBD1. Germline V CDR1 and CDR2: MGHDK, SYGVNS. V gave up 4 bases and J gave up 3 bases; unmatched junction bases: 4. The CDR3 is 16 residues long. CDR3 nucleotides: TGTGCCAGCAGTGCGGACAGGGGTTACTATAATTCACCCCTCCACTTT. It translates to CASSADRGYYNSPLHF. Full variable domain (outside the CDR3, taken from reference TRBV25-1 and TRBJ1-6): EADIYQTPRYLVIGTGKKITLECSQTMGHDKMYWYQQDPGMELHLIHYSYGVNSTEKGDLSSESTVSRIRTEHFPLTLESARPSHTSQYLCASSADRGYYNSPLHFGNGTRLTVT.

V gene TRBV14 combines with J gene TRBJ2-2; tentatively, D is TRBD2 (6 bases). The CDR3 is 17 residues long. V was pared by 4 bases and J by 5 bases, with 20 bases between. Germline V gene lookup returns CDR1 SGHDN and CDR2 FVKESK. CDR3 DNA sequence: TGTGCCAGCAGCCCAGCCCGTTGGGGGGTCGGGACCGGGGAGCTGTTTTTT. This translates into CASSPARWGVGTGELFF.

This CDR3 reads CASSRTGENTEAFF. DNA for the CDR3: TGTGCCAGTAGCCGGACAGGGGAGAACACTGAAGCTTTCTTT. This chain links TRBV19 with TRBJ1-1, with 9 bases fitting TRBD1. This CDR3 has 14 residues. Germline loops: CDR1 LNHDA, CDR2 SQIVND (reference sequence). V lost 6 bases, J lost 1 base, and 3 bases stayed unmatched. The full variable domain, rest sourced from reference TRBV19 and TRBJ1-1, is DGGITQSPKYLFRKEGQNVTLSCEQNLNHDAMYWYRQDPGQGLRLIYYSQIVNDFQKGDIAEGYSVSREKKESFPLTVTSAQKNPTAFYLCASSRTGENTEAFFGQGTRLTVV.

V is TRBV6-7 and J is TRBJ2-3; TRBD2 matches at 12 bases. TRBV6-7 is treated as an ORF (open reading frame) with a function not yet certain. The CDR3 runs 17 residues. V shed 7 bases, J shed 7 bases, and the junction held 15 bases outside the gene matches. The CDR3 coding sequence is TGTGCCAGCACCTTCGACCCGACTAGCGGGGGTCCCAATACGCAGTATTTT. Its translation: CASTFDPTSGGPNTQYF.

The chain carries TRBV18 and TRBJ2-7; 8 bases agree with TRBD2. V lost 3 bases to trimming and J lost 0 bases; unmatched junction nucleotides: 7. This CDR3 spans 16 amino acids. The germline gives CDR1 KGHSH, CDR2 LQKENI. The CDR3 reads CASSPISGASSYEQYF. The DNA for the CDR3 is TGTGCCAGCTCACCCATTAGCGGGGCAAGCTCCTACGAGCAGTACTTC. Using reference TRBV18 and TRBJ2-7 for the parts outside the CDR3, the full variable domain is NAGVMQNPRHLVRRRGQEARLRCSPMKGHSHVYWYRQLPEEGLKFMVYLQKENIIDESGMPKERFSAEFPKEGPSILRIQQVVRGDSAAYFCASSPISGASSYEQYFGPGTRLTVT.